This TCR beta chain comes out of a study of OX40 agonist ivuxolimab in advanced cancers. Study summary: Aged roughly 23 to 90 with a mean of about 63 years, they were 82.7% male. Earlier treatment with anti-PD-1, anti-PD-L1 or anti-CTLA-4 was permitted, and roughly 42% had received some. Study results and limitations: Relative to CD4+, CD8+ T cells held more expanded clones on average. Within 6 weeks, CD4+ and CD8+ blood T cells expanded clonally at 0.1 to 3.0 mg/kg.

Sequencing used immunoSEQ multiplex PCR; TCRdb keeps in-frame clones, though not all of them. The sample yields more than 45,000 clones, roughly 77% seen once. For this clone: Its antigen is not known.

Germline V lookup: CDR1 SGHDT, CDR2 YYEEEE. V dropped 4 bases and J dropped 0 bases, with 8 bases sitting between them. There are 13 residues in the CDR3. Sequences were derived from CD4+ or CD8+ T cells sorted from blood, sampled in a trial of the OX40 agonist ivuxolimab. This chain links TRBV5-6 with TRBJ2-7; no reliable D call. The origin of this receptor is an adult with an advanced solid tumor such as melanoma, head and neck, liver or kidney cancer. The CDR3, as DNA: TGTGCCAGCAGCCCGGATAGCTCCTACGAGCAGTACTTC. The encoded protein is CASSPDSSYEQYF.